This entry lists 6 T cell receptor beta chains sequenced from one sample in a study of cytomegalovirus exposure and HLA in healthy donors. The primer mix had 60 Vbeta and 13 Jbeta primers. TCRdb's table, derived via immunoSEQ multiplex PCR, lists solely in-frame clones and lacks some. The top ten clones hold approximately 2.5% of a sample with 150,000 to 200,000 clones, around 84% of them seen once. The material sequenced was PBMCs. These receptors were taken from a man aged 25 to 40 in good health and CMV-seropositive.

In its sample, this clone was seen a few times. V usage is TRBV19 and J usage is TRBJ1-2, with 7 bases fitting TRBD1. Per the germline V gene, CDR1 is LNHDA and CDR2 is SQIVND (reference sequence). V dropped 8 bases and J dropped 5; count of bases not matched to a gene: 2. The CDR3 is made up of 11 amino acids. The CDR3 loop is CASYRGYGYTF. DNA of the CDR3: TGTGCCAGTTACAGGGGATATGGCTACACCTTC.

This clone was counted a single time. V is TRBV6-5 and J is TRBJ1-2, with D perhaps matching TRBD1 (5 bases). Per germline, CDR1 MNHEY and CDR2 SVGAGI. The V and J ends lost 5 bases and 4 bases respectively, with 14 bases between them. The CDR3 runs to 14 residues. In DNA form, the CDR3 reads TGTGCCAGCAGTGAAAAAACAGGAACCTATGGCTACACCTTC. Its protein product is CASSEKTGTYGYTF.

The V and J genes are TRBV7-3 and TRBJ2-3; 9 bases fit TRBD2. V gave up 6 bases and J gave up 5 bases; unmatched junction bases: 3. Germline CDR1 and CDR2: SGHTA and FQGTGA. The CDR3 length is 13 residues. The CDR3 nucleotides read TGTGCCAGCAGGCCAGCGGGAGGAGATACGCAGTATTTT. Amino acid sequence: CASRPAGGDTQYF.

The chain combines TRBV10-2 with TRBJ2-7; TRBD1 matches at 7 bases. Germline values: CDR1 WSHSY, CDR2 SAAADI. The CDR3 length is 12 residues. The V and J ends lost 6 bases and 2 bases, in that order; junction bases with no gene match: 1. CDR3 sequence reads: CASSGTAYEQYF. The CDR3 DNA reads TGCGCCAGCAGCGGGACAGCCTACGAGCAGTACTTC.

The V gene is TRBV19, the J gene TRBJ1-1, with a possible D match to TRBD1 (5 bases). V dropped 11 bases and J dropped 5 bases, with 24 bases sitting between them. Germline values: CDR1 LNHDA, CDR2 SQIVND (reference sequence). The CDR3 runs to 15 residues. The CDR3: CACSGDQGLRTEAFF. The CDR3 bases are TGTGCCTGTTCGGGGGACCAGGGATTACGGACTGAAGCTTTCTTT.

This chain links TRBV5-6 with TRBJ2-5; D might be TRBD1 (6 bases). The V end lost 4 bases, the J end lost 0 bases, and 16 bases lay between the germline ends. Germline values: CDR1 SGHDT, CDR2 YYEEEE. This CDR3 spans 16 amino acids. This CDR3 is CASSKYLGHDQETQYF. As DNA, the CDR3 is TGTGCCAGCAGCAAGTACTTGGGACACGACCAAGAGACCCAGTACTTC. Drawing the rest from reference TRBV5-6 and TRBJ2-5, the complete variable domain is DAGVTQSPTHLIKTRGQQVTLRCSPKSGHDTVSWYQQALGQGPQFIFQYYEEEERQRGNFPDRFSGHQFPNYSSELNVNALLLGDSALYLCASSKYLGHDQETQYFGPGTRLLVL.